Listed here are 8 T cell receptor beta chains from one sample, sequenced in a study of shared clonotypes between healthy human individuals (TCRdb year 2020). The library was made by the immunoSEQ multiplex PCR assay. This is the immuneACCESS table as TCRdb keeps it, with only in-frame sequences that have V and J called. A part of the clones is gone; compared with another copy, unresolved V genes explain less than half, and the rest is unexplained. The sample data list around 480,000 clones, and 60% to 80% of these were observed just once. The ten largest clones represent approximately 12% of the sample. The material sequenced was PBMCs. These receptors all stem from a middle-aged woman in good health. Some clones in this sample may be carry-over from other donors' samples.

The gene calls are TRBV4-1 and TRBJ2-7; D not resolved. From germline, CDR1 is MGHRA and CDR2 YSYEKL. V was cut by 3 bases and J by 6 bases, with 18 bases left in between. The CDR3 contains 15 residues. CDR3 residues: CASSQIVGRRLEQYF. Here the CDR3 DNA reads TGCGCCAGCAGCCAGATTGTAGGTCGGCGTCTCGAGCAGTACTTC.

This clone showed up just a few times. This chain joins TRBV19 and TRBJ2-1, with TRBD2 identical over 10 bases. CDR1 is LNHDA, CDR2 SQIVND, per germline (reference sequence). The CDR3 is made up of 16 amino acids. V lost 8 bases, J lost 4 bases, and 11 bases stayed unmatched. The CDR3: CASGTSGMGKYNEQFF. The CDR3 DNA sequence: TGTGCCAGTGGAACTAGCGGGATGGGAAAATACAATGAGCAGTTCTTC.

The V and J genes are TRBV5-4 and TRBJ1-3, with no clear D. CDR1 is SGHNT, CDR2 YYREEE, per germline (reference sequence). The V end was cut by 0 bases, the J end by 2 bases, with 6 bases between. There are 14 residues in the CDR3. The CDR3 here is CASSLELTGNTIYF. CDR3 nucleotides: TGTGCCAGCAGCTTGGAATTGACTGGAAACACCATATATTTT.

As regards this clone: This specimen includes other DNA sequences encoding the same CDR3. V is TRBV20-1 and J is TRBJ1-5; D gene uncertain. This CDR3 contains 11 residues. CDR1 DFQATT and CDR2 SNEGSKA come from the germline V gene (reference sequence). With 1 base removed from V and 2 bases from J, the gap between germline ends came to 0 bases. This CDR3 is CSARGNQPQHF. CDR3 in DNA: TGCAGTGCTAGAGGCAATCAGCCCCAGCATTTT.

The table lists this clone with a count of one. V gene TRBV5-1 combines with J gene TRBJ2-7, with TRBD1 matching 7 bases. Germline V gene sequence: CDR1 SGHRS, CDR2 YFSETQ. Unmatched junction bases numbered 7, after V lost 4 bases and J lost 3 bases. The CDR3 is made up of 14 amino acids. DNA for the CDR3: TGCGCCAGCAGCCGCGACAGGGTAGGCTACGAGCAGTACTTC. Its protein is CASSRDRVGYEQYF.

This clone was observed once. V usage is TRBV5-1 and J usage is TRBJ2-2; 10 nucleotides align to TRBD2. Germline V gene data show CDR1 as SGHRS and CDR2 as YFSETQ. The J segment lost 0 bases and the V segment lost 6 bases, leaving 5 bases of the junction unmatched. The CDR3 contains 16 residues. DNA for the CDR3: TGCGCCAGCACCTACGGGACTAGCGCGAACACCGGGGAGCTGTTTTTT. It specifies CASTYGTSANTGELFF.

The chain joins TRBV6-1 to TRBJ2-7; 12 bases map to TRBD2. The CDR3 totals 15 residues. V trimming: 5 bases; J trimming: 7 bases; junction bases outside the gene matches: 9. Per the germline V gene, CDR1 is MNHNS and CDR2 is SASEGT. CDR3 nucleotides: TGTGCCAGCAGTCCGAAACTAGCGGGAGGAGGAGAGCAGTACTTC. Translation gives CASSPKLAGGGEQYF.

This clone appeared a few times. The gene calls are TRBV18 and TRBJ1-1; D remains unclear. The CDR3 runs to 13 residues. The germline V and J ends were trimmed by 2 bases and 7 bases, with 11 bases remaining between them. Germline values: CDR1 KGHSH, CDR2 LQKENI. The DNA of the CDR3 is TGTGCCAGCTCACCATCGGGGAGGCGTGAAGCTTTCTTT. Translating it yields CASSPSGRREAFF.